The T cell receptor (beta chain) under discussion was sequenced for a study of shared clonotypes between healthy human individuals. Overall study findings and caveats: Memory subsets generally showed lower estimated richness than naive subsets.

Profiling relied on immunoSEQ multiplex PCR, and the TCRdb table lists in-frame clones only, not all of them. The data show around 1,900,000 clones, 80% to 95% seen once. A remark on this clone: Its matching antigen is unknown.

CD8 cells classed as naive were CD45RO-negative and positively selected for CCR7, excluding terminally differentiated effector memory CD45RA+ cells. What was sequenced was naive CD8+ T cells from PBMCs. The TCR sequence derives from a man between 18 and 35 years old in good health. Some clones in this sample may be carry-over from other donors' samples.

CDR3 sequence (DNA): TGCGCCAGCAGCCAAGTCCCAGAAGGGTCTGGAAACACCATATATTTT. Protein: CASSQVPEGSGNTIYF. V is TRBV4-3 and J is TRBJ1-3; the D is unclear. The V gene's germline CDR1 is LGHNA and CDR2 YSLEER. This CDR3 is built from 16 residues. The V gene lost 1 base and the J gene lost 1 base, with 11 bases spanning the gap.